This T cell receptor (beta chain) was identified during a study of T cell repertoires in cytomegalovirus infection. In the study overall: CMV epitopes that were recently identified and HLA-C-restricted were used alongside well-studied HLA-B-restricted ones. Public TCR beta signature analysis indicated the presence of both CMV infection and matching HLA type.

Overall study results and limits: It was HLA-C-restricted CMV-specific TCR beta clonotypes that dominated the response ex vivo. Cumulative frequency of public TCR beta families picked out carriers of CMV plus the relevant HLA.

This clonotype was detected a few times. Antigen specificity is unknown. TCRdb independently ran MiXCR on the reads; one entry per CDR3 protein. The data show approximately 340,000 distinct CDR3 sequences, 25% to 30% seen once. This CDR3 spans 14 amino acids. V lost 3 bases and J lost 1, with 9 bases in between. Germline values: CDR1 SGHTA, CDR2 FQGNSA. This TCR was sampled from a human donor in good health (CMV status not recorded). Some clones in this sample may be carry-over from other donors' samples. The chain combines TRBV7-2 with TRBJ1-1; the D is unclear. The sample here was cultured PBMCs, taken from culture after CMV antigen stimulation. The CDR3 protein is CASSFNQRNTEAFF. CDR3 DNA sequence: TGTGCCAGCAGCTTTAATCAGCGGAACACTGAAGCTTTCTTT.